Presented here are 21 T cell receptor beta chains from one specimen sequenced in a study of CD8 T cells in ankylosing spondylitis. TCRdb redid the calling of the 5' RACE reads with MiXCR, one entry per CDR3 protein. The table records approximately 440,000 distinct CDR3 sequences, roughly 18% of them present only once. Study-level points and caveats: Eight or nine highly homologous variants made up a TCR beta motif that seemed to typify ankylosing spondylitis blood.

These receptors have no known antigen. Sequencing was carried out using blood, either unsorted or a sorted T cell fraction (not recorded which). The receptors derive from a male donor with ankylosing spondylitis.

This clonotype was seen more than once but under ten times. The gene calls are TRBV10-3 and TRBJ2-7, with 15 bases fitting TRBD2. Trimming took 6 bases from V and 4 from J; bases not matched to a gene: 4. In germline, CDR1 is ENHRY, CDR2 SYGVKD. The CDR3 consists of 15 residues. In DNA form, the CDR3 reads TGTGCCATCAGCGGACTAGCGGGGGGGCAGTACGAGCAGTACTTC. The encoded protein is CAISGLAGGQYEQYF.

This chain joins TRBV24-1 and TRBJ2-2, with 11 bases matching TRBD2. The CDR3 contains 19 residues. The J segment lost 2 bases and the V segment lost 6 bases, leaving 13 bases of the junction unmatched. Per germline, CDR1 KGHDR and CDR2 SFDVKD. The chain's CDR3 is CATSPRPTSGAYNTGELFF. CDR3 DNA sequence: TGTGCCACCAGTCCGAGGCCGACTAGCGGGGCTTATAACACCGGGGAGCTGTTTTTT.

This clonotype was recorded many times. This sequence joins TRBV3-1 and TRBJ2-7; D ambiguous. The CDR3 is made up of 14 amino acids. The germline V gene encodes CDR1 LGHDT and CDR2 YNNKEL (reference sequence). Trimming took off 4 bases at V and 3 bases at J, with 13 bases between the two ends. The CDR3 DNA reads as TGTGCCAGCAGCCCCGTCCGGGCGGACTACGAGCAGTACTTC. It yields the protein CASSPVRADYEQYF.

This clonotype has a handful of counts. CDR3 region: CASSSTGWDTQYF. CDR3 nucleotides: TGTGCCAGCTCATCAACAGGGTGGGATACGCAGTATTTT. The V gene is TRBV18, the J gene TRBJ2-3; perhaps TRBD1 as D (6 bases). V was cut by 5 bases and J by 6 bases, with 12 bases left in between. The germline CDR1 and CDR2 sequences are KGHSH and LQKENI. The CDR3 is 13 amino acids.

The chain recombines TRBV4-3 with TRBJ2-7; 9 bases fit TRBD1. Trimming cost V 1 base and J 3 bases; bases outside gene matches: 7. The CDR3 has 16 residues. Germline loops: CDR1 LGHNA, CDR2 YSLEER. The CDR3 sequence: CASSQGLGGQGYEQYF. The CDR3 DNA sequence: TGCGCCAGCAGCCAAGGACTAGGGGGACAGGGCTACGAGCAGTACTTC.

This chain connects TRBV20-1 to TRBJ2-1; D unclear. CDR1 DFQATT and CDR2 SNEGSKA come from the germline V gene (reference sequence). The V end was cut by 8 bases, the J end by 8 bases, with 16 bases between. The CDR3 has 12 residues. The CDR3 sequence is CSSHPVSDEQFF. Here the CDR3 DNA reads TGCAGTTCACATCCAGTGAGCGATGAGCAGTTCTTC.

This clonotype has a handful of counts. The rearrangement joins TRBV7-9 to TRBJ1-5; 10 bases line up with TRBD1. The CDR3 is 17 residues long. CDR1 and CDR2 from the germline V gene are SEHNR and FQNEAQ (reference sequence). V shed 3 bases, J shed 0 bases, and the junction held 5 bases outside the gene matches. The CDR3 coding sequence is TGTGCCAGCAGCTTGGGACAGGGGACATATAGCAATCAGCCCCAGCATTTT. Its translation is CASSLGQGTYSNQPQHF.

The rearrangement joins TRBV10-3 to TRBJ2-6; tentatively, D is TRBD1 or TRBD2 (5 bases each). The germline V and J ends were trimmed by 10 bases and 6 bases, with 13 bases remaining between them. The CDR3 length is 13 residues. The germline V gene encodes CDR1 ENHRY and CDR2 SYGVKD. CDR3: CATIEGPANVLTF. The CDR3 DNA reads TGTGCCACCATAGAGGGGCCGGCCAACGTCCTGACTTTC.

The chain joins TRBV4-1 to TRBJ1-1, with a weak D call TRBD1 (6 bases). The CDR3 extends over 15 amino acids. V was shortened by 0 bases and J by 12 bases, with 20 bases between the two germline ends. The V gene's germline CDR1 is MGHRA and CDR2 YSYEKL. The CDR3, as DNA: TGCGCCAGCAGCCAAGATTCTGGGGGGGCCCAGGCAACTTTCTTT. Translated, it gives CASSQDSGGAQATFF.

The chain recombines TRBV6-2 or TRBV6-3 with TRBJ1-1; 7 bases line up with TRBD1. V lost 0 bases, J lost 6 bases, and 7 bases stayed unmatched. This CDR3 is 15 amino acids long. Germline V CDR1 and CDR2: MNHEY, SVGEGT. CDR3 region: CASSYSGLGTAEAFF. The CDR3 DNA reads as TGTGCCAGCAGTTACTCAGGCTTGGGGACAGCTGAAGCTTTCTTT.

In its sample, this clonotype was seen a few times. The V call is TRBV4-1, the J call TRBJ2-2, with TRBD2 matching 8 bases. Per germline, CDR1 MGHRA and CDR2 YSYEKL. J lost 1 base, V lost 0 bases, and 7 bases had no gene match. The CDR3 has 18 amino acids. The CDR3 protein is CASSQEFRGGLNTGELFF. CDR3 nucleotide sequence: TGCGCCAGCAGCCAAGAATTTCGGGGGGGGCTGAACACCGGGGAGCTGTTTTTT.

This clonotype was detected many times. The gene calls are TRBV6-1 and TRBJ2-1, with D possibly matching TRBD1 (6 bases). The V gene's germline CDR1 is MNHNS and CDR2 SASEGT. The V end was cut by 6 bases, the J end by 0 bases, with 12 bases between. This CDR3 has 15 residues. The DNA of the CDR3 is TGTGCCAGCAGGCAACTAGGGGGCTCCTACAATGAGCAGTTCTTC. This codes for CASRQLGGSYNEQFF.

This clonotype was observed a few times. In DNA, the CDR3 is TGCGCCAGCAGCTCGATAGCGGGGGCCCGCACAGATACGCAGTATTTT. This encodes CASSSIAGARTDTQYF. The chain recombines TRBV5-1 with TRBJ2-3; 9 bases agree with TRBD2. CDR3 length equals 16 residues. CDR1 SGHRS and CDR2 YFSETQ come from the germline V gene. With V trimmed by 3 bases and J by 1 base, 6 bases remained unmatched.

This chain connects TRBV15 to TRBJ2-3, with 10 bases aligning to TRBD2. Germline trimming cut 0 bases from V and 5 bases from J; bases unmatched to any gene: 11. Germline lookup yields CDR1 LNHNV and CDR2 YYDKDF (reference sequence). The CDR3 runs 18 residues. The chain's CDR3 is CATSREYVAGGAGDTQYF. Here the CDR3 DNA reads TGTGCCACCAGCAGAGAGTATGTAGCGGGAGGTGCGGGAGATACGCAGTATTTT.

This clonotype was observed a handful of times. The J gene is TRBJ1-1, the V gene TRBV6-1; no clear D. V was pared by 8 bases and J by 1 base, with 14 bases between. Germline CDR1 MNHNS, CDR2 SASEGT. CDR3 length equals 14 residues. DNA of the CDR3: TGTGCCAGCTTAAGAACCCAGGAGAACACTGAAGCTTTCTTT. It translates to CASLRTQENTEAFF.

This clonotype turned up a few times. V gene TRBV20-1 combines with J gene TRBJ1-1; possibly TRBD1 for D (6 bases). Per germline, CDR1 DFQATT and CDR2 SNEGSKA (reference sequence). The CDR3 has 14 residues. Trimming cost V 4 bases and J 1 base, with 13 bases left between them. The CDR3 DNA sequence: TGCAGTGCTACGAAGGGGGGCAGGAACACTGAAGCTTTCTTT. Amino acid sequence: CSATKGGRNTEAFF.

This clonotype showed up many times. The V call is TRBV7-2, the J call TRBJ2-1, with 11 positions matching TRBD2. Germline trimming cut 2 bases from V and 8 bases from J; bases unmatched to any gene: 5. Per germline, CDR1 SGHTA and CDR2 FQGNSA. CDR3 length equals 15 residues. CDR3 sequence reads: CASSLTSGSGHEQFF. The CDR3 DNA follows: TGTGCCAGCAGCTTAACTAGCGGGAGTGGGCATGAGCAGTTCTTC.

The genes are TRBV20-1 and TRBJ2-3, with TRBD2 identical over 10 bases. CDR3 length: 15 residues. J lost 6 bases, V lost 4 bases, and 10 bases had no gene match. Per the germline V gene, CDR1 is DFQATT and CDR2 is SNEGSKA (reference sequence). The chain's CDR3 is CSAILAGGRRDTQYF. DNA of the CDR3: TGCAGTGCTATTTTAGCGGGAGGCAGGAGGGATACGCAGTATTTT.

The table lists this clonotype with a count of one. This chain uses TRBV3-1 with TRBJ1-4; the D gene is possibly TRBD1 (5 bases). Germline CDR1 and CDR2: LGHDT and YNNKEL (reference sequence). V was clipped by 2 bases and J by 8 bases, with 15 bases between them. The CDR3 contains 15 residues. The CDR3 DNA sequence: TGTGCCAGCAGCCAAACCGGGACTAGAGGGGAAAAACTGTTTTTT. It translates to CASSQTGTRGEKLFF.

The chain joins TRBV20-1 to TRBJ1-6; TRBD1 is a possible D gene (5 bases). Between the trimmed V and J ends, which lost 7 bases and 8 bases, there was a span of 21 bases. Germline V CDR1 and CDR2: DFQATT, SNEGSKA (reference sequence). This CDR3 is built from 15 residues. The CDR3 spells CSVRDGGRLDSPLHF. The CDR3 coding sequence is TGCAGTGTACGGGACGGCGGGAGATTGGATTCACCCCTCCACTTT.

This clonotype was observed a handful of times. The CDR3 protein is CASSSGMSYNEQFF. CDR3 DNA sequence: TGCGCCAGCAGCTCAGGGATGTCCTACAATGAGCAGTTCTTC. The chain is built from TRBV5-1 and TRBJ2-1; maybe TRBD1 (5 bases). The CDR3 sequence is 14 residues long. With 3 bases removed from V and 1 base from J, the gap between germline ends came to 8 bases. Germline assignment: CDR1 SGHRS and CDR2 YFSETQ. The entire variable domain, with the rest obtained from reference TRBV5-1 and TRBJ2-1, is as follows: KAGVTQTPRYLIKTRGQQVTLSCSPISGHRSVSWYQQTPGQGLQFLFEYFSETQRNKGNFPGRFSGRQFSNSRSEMNVSTLELGDSALYLCASSSGMSYNEQFFGPGTRLTVL.